Presented here are 22 T cell receptor beta chains from one specimen sequenced in a study of blood T cells in healthy people across ages. Next came a second PCR, run for about 7 to 12 cycles, which used a sample-barcoded 5' primer along with a J-beta primer mix. TCRdb re-called the 5' RACE reads with MiXCR, one entry per CDR3 protein. The sample contains nearly 1 million distinct CDR3 sequences, just over 50% of which appear only once. The sample consisted of blood. The origin of the receptors is a woman aged 55-70 years in good health.

The V gene is TRBV7-9, the J gene TRBJ2-1, with a tentative D call TRBD2 (7 bases). Trimming left V 8 bases short and J 7 bases short, with 18 bases between. CDR3 length equals 14 residues. Looked up from germline, CDR1 is SEHNR and CDR2 is FQNEAQ (reference sequence). The CDR3 loop is CASHGGGSGNEQFF. The CDR3, as DNA: TGTGCCAGCCACGGGGGCGGGAGTGGGAATGAGCAGTTCTTC.

In this sample, this clonotype turned up a few times. The genes are TRBV4-1 and TRBJ1-2; a possible D gene is TRBD1 (5 bases). CDR1 and CDR2 (germline): MGHRA, YSYEKL. CDR3 length equals 16 residues. V was cut by 0 bases and J by 8 bases, with 19 bases left in between. The CDR3 nucleotides are TGCGCCAGCAGCCAAGATACTAGACGAAGGGGAGACGGCTACACCTTC. This encodes CASSQDTRRRGDGYTF.

A single count supports this clonotype. J is TRBJ2-4 and V is TRBV28, with 9 positions matching TRBD1. Trimming cost V 9 bases and J 7 bases; bases outside gene matches: 4. The CDR3 spans 12 residues. Germline V gene data show CDR1 as MDHEN and CDR2 as SYDVKM. The CDR3 protein is CASGTGTNIQYF. As DNA, the CDR3 is TGTGCCAGTGGGACAGGGACCAACATTCAGTACTTC.

This clonotype has more than one count but fewer than ten. The chain couples TRBV2 to TRBJ2-1; no clear D. The germline V gene has CDR1 SNHLY and CDR2 FYNNEI. The CDR3 sequence is 15 residues long. Trimming shortened V by 7 bases and J by 1 base, and 14 bases separated the two germline ends. The CDR3 DNA reads TGTGCCAGCAAGTTCGAGAGATCGTCCTACAATGAGCAGTTCTTC. It codes for CASKFERSSYNEQFF.

This clonotype was recorded once. This rearrangement joins TRBV24-1 to TRBJ2-6, with a weak D call TRBD1 (6 bases). V lost 1 base to trimming and J lost 18 bases, with 21 bases between them. The germline V gene encodes CDR1 KGHDR and CDR2 SFDVKD. The length of the CDR3 is 15 residues. CDR3 in amino acids: CATSDFTSRGERWTF. The CDR3 nucleotides read TGTGCCACCAGTGATTTCACAAGCAGGGGAGAGCGGTGGACTTTC.

A few counts support this clonotype. This chain uses TRBV29-1 with TRBJ2-1; a possible D gene is TRBD1 (5 bases). From germline, CDR1 is SQVTM and CDR2 ANQGSEA. The CDR3 spans 13 residues. Deletions cut 7 bases from V and 1 base from J, with 11 bases between. The CDR3 reads CSALTASYNEQFF. CDR3 DNA sequence: TGCAGCGCCCTGACAGCTTCCTACAATGAGCAGTTCTTC.

This clonotype came up once. CDR3 nucleotide sequence: TGTGCCAGCAGGGTCCGCAGGGGATTAGGTTGGGCCGAAAAACTGTTTTTT. This sequence encodes CASRVRRGLGWAEKLFF. The J gene is TRBJ1-4, the V gene TRBV28; TRBD1 might be the D (6 bases). Germline V gene data show CDR1 as MDHEN and CDR2 as SYDVKM. V dropped 6 bases and J dropped 8 bases, with 25 bases sitting between them. This CDR3 contains 17 residues.

The CDR3 spells CASLREESYNSPLHF. CDR3 DNA sequence: TGTGCCAGTCTCAGGGAAGAGTCCTATAATTCACCCCTCCACTTT. The J gene is TRBJ1-6, the V gene TRBV2; D possibly corresponds to TRBD1 (5 bases). Germline CDR1 reads SNHLY; CDR2 reads FYNNEI. The CDR3 is 15 residues long. V was pared by 9 bases and J by 1 base, with 13 bases between.

This rearrangement joins TRBV27 to TRBJ2-7; TRBD2 matches at 8 bases. V shed 6 bases, J shed 1 base, and the junction held 5 bases outside the gene matches. Germline V gene lookup returns CDR1 MNHEY and CDR2 SMNVEV (reference sequence). The length of the CDR3 is 14 residues. In DNA, the CDR3 is TGTGCCAGCAGCGCGGGAGGATATTCCTACGAGCAGTACTTC. This codes for CASSAGGYSYEQYF.

Only a few counts were recorded for this clonotype. The chain joins TRBV12-3 or TRBV12-4 to TRBJ1-2; D unresolved. The V gene lost 4 bases and the J gene lost 4 bases, with 16 bases spanning the gap. The CDR3 runs to 15 residues. CDR3: CASSSRAVALYGYTF. As DNA, the CDR3 is TGTGCCAGCAGTTCCCGAGCCGTCGCCCTCTATGGCTACACCTTC.

This chain uses TRBV20-1 with TRBJ2-1, with D hard to call. TRBJ2-7 matches the DNA end more closely, so the J call is doubtful. Germline V lookup: CDR1 DFQATT, CDR2 SNEGSKA (reference sequence). The CDR3 has 13 residues. CDR3 DNA sequence: TGCAGTGCACGCAGTAGCTCCTACAATGAGCAGTACTTC. Translating it yields CSARSSSYNEQYF.

The J gene is TRBJ2-1, the V gene TRBV12-3 or TRBV12-4, with D perhaps matching TRBD2 (6 bases). The V and J ends lost 3 bases and 4 bases respectively, with 13 bases between them. There are 15 residues in the CDR3. CDR3 coding DNA: TGTGCCAGCAGTTTTCGGAGGGCCGGGTACAATGAGCAGTTCTTC. Its translation: CASSFRRAGYNEQFF.

The chain carries TRBV14 and TRBJ2-1; a weak D match, TRBD2 (6 bases). Trimming removed 4 bases at V and 8 bases at J, with 12 bases between. Germline V CDR1 and CDR2: SGHDN, FVKESK. The CDR3 extends over 13 amino acids. The CDR3 nucleotides are TGTGCCAGCAGCCGGGGCGGGACTTATGAGCAGTTCTTC. This encodes CASSRGGTYEQFF.

The chain uses TRBV9 and TRBJ2-5; possibly TRBD1 for D (5 bases). V lost 1 base, J lost 2 bases, and 9 bases lay in between. CDR3 length: 14 residues. In germline, CDR1 is SGDLS, CDR2 YYNGEE. The CDR3 protein is CASSVRGSQETQYF. CDR3 DNA sequence: TGTGCCAGCAGCGTAAGGGGCAGTCAAGAGACCCAGTACTTC.

This clonotype appeared a few times. V usage is TRBV7-2 and J usage is TRBJ2-7; D is undetermined. Germline V CDR1 and CDR2: SGHTA, FQGNSA. The V and J ends lost 1 base and 3 bases respectively, with 7 bases between them. This CDR3 region has 13 residues. CDR3 protein: CASSLVGFYEQYF. The CDR3 DNA follows: TGTGCCAGCAGCTTAGTTGGGTTCTACGAGCAGTACTTC.

The rearrangement uses TRBV20-1 and TRBJ1-5; D possibly corresponds to TRBD1 (5 bases). The V gene lost 0 bases and the J gene lost 0 bases, with 18 bases spanning the gap. The V gene's germline CDR1 is DFQATT and CDR2 SNEGSKA (reference sequence). The CDR3 loop spans 18 amino acids. DNA for the CDR3: TGCAGTGCTAGAGATTCCCGAGGAGGGGAGTTTAGCAATCAGCCCCAGCATTTT. Residues: CSARDSRGGEFSNQPQHF.

The chain carries TRBV24-1 and TRBJ2-3; 8 bases fit TRBD1. Germline V CDR1 and CDR2: KGHDR, SFDVKD. The CDR3 sequence is 14 residues long. V was clipped by 7 bases and J by 1 base; unmatched bases: 3. CDR3 in amino acids: CATSGQGRTDTQYF. The CDR3 region has the DNA TGTGCCACCAGCGGACAGGGACGCACAGATACGCAGTATTTT.

V gene TRBV4-2 combines with J gene TRBJ2-7, with D unresolved. V gave up 2 bases and J gave up 3 bases, with 8 bases separating them. The germline gives CDR1 LGHNA, CDR2 YNFKEQ. The length of the CDR3 is 13 residues. In nucleotides, the CDR3 is TGTGCCAGCAGCCAATGGATGGGCTACGAGCAGTACTTC. It encodes CASSQWMGYEQYF.

This sequence joins TRBV12-3 or TRBV12-4 and TRBJ2-1; D gene ambiguous. The CDR3 runs 13 residues. V was clipped by 5 bases and J by 7 bases, with 12 bases between them. Written as DNA, the CDR3 is TGTGCCAGCAGTACAGTGAGTAGAAATGAGCAGTTCTTC. Translation gives CASSTVSRNEQFF.

CDR3 residues: CASSGHAGETQYF. For the CDR3, the DNA is TGCGCCAGCAGTGGACACGCAGGGGAGACCCAGTACTTC. The rearrangement links TRBV5-1 to TRBJ2-4; D possibly corresponds to TRBD1 (5 bases). The better agreement between TRBJ2-5 and the DNA end casts doubt on the J call. CDR3 length: 13 amino acids. Germline values: CDR1 SGHRS, CDR2 YFSETQ.

A remark on this clonotype: Germline is not matched at one junction end, which may reflect a read error. The chain carries TRBV7-9 and TRBJ1-4, with D tentatively TRBD1 (5 bases). This CDR3 has 13 residues. Germline-derived CDR1 and CDR2 are SEHNR and FQNEAQ (reference sequence). CDR3: CTSRDGANEKLFF. In DNA form, the CDR3 reads TGTACCAGCCGGGACGGAGCTAATGAAAAACTGTTTTTT.

This chain connects TRBV20-1 to TRBJ2-5; D not certain. The J call is in doubt because the DNA end fits TRBJ2-7 better. The CDR3 loop spans 13 amino acids. Germline loops: CDR1 DFQATT, CDR2 SNEGSKA (reference sequence). CDR3 sequence: CSAREGSRYEQYF. The CDR3 bases are TGCAGTGCTAGAGAAGGGTCGAGATACGAGCAGTACTTC.